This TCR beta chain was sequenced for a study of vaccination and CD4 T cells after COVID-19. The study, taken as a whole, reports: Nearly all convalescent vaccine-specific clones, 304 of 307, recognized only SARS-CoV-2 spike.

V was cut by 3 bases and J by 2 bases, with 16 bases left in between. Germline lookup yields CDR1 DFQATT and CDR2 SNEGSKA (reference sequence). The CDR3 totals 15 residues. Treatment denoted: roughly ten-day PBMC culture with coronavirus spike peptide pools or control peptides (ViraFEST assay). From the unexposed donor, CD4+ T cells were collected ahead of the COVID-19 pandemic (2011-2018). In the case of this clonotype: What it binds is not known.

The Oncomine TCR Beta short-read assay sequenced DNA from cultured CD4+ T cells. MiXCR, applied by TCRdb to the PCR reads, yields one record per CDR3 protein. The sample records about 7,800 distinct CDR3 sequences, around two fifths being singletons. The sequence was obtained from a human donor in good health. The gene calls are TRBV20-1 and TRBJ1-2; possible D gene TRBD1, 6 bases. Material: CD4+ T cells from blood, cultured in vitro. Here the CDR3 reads CSASEPTGRNYGYTF. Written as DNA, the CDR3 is TGCAGTGCTAGTGAGCCCACAGGGAGGAACTATGGCTACACCTTC.